Shown below are 21 T cell receptor beta chains from a single sample sequenced in a study of blood T cell repertoires in COVID-19. Assay used: immunoSEQ multiplex PCR; TCRdb lists only in-frame clones, some missing. Of roughly 15,000 clones in the sample, over 75% were seen once. Input material: peripheral blood. The receptors stem from a woman in her 70s with active COVID-19.

J is TRBJ2-5 and V is TRBV29-1; 7 bases are a match to TRBD2. Per the germline V gene, CDR1 is SQVTM and CDR2 is ANQGSEA. The CDR3 loop spans 14 amino acids. Trimming cost V 7 bases and J 0 bases; bases outside gene matches: 8. The CDR3 region is CSANGGGDQETQYF. In DNA, the CDR3 is TGCAGCGCCAACGGGGGAGGGGACCAAGAGACCCAGTACTTC.

This chain links TRBV27 with TRBJ2-7, with D maybe TRBD1 (6 bases). The CDR3 extends over 15 amino acids. The V gene lost 5 bases and the J gene lost 1 base, with 15 bases spanning the gap. Germline loops: CDR1 MNHEY, CDR2 SMNVEV (reference sequence). As DNA, the CDR3 is TGTGCCAGCAGTCCGTACAGGGCGAATTCCTACGAGCAGTACTTC. It translates to CASSPYRANSYEQYF.

The rearrangement joins TRBV6-5 to TRBJ2-3, with D perhaps TRBD2 (5 bases). The CDR3 is 13 amino acids. V was pared by 9 bases and J by 5 bases, with 15 bases between. CDR1 and CDR2 from the germline V gene are MNHEY and SVGAGI. Written as DNA, the CDR3 is TGTGCCAGTAAGGGATCCGGGAAAGATACGCAGTATTTT. The encoded protein is CASKGSGKDTQYF.

The chain is built from TRBV6-4 and TRBJ2-1; TRBD2 aligns across 10 bases. CDR3 length: 16 amino acids. Trimming at V came to 3 bases and at J to 7 bases, leaving 9 bases not matched to a gene. Germline V gene data show CDR1 as MRHNA and CDR2 as SNTAGT. In DNA, the CDR3 is TGTGCCAGCAGTGAGGCACTAGCGGGAACTGGGAATGAGCAGTTCTTC. This sequence encodes CASSEALAGTGNEQFF.

V is TRBV5-1 and J is TRBJ2-1, with 8 nucleotides matching TRBD2. Trimming removed 3 bases from V and 0 bases from J; junction bases left unmatched: 8. This CDR3 contains 17 residues. From germline, CDR1 is SGHRS and CDR2 YFSETQ. The CDR3 DNA follows: TGCGCCAGCAGCTCCACAGGGAGCGGGAGCTCCTACAATGAGCAGTTCTTC. Amino acid sequence: CASSSTGSGSSYNEQFF.

This clone is medium-sized (0.01 to 0.1%) by share. V gene TRBV7-9 combines with J gene TRBJ1-5, with 7 positions matching TRBD1. The CDR3 covers 14 residues. The germline CDR1 and CDR2 sequences are SEHNR and FQNEAQ (reference sequence). V dropped 3 bases and J dropped 7; count of bases not matched to a gene: 6. In DNA form, the CDR3 reads TGTGCCAGCAGCTTCCCCGGGACAGAACAGCCCCAGCATTTT. Its protein product is CASSFPGTEQPQHF.

V usage is TRBV5-1 and J usage is TRBJ1-1, with D tentatively TRBD1 (5 bases). Per germline, CDR1 SGHRS and CDR2 YFSETQ. This CDR3 has 14 amino acids. V lost 3 bases, J lost 8 bases, and 17 bases lay in between. CDR3 amino acids: CASSWGTGGKEAFF. The CDR3 coding sequence is TGCGCCAGCAGCTGGGGGACTGGCGGGAAGGAAGCTTTCTTT.

The CDR3 DNA sequence: TGTGCCAGCAGTTTCGAAGGGGTGACCGGGGCTTTCTTT. As protein: CASSFEGVTGAFF. The rearrangement joins TRBV28 to TRBJ1-1, with D possibly being TRBD1 (5 bases). V gave up 3 bases and J gave up 11 bases, with 16 bases separating them. This CDR3 has 13 residues. CDR1 is MDHEN, CDR2 SYDVKM, per germline.

The V call is TRBV28, the J call TRBJ2-1, with 7 bases matching TRBD2. Germline V CDR1 and CDR2: MDHEN, SYDVKM. V dropped 7 bases and J dropped 9; count of bases not matched to a gene: 3. The CDR3 runs 11 residues. The CDR3 region is CASKWGGEQFF. CDR3 coding DNA: TGTGCCAGCAAATGGGGGGGTGAGCAGTTCTTC.

The gene calls are TRBV4-1 and TRBJ2-1; D gene unclear. The germline gives CDR1 MGHRA, CDR2 YSYEKL. The ends were cut back, 2 bases at V and 5 bases at J, with 10 bases in the middle. There are 14 residues in the CDR3. As DNA, the CDR3 is TGCGCCAGCAGCCAAACTACCAGAAACAATGAGCAGTTCTTC. This codes for CASSQTTRNNEQFF.

V usage is TRBV3-1 (or the pseudogene TRBV3-2) and J usage is TRBJ2-5; possible D gene TRBD1, 6 bases. V was shortened by 0 bases and J by 9 bases, with 17 bases between the two germline ends. This CDR3 has 15 residues. Germline CDR1 LGHDT, CDR2 YNNKEL (reference sequence). CDR3 in amino acids: CASSQDNLVPGAQYF. The CDR3 DNA sequence: TGTGCCAGCAGCCAAGATAATCTGGTCCCAGGGGCCCAGTACTTC.

This clone was seen more than once but under ten times. The CDR3 DNA reads TGTGCCACCAGCAGAGATGGTGCGGGAGGGGCGGATACGCAGTATTTT. Translated: CATSRDGAGGADTQYF. The chain couples TRBV15 to TRBJ2-3; 9 bases map to TRBD2. Germline V gene lookup returns CDR1 LNHNV and CDR2 YYDKDF (reference sequence). The CDR3 sequence is 16 residues long. V trimming: 0 bases; J trimming: 6 bases; junction bases outside the gene matches: 7. Combining the CDR3 with reference TRBV15 and TRBJ2-3 gives the whole variable domain DAMVIQNPRYQVTQFGKPVTLSCSQTLNHNVMYWYQQKSSQAPKLLFHYYDKDFNNEADTPDNFQSRRPNTSFCFLDIRSPGLGDTAMYLCATSRDGAGGADTQYFGPGTRLTVL.

On this clone: One end of the junction does not line up with germline, which may come from a read error. The rearrangement uses TRBV7-7 and TRBJ2-3; no firm D call. This CDR3 is 13 amino acids long. CDR1 and CDR2 from the germline V gene are SSHAT and FNYEAQ (reference sequence). This chain's CDR3 is CASSFSRTDTQYF. The CDR3 coding sequence is TGTGCTAGCAGCTTTTCCCGGACAGATACGCAGTATTTT.

This rearrangement joins TRBV5-4 to TRBJ2-1; 10 nucleotides line up with TRBD1. Germline-derived CDR1 and CDR2 are SGHNT and YYREEE (reference sequence). The V and J ends lost 3 bases and 8 bases, in that order; junction bases with no gene match: 8. The CDR3 is made up of 15 amino acids. The CDR3: CASSWGTGDGHEQFF. The CDR3 region has the DNA TGTGCCAGCAGCTGGGGGACAGGGGACGGGCATGAGCAGTTCTTC.

This clone appeared a single time. The chain links TRBV4-2 to TRBJ2-7, with TRBD2 identical over 7 bases. The CDR3 extends over 16 amino acids. CDR1 is LGHNA, CDR2 YNFKEQ, per germline. Losses at the gene ends were 1 base for V and 2 bases for J; bases not matched to a gene: 8. CDR3 nucleotide sequence: TGTGCCAGCAGCCAAGCTTTGAGCGGGAATGCCTACGAGCAGTACTTC. It translates to CASSQALSGNAYEQYF.

This chain uses TRBV14 with TRBJ2-7; 8 bases are a match to TRBD1. Trimming at V came to 7 bases and at J to 3 bases, leaving 8 bases not matched to a gene. The germline V gene has CDR1 SGHDN and CDR2 FVKESK. The CDR3 is made up of 14 amino acids. Written as DNA, the CDR3 is TGTGCCAGCAACACACAGGGGGTATTCTACGAGCAGTACTTC. The encoded protein is CASNTQGVFYEQYF.

This clone was seen only once. The chain employs TRBV7-2 and TRBJ2-3; no clear D. The CDR3 sequence is 14 residues long. CDR1 and CDR2 (germline): SGHTA, FQGNSA. The V end lost 6 bases, the J end lost 4 bases, and 14 bases lay between the germline ends. The CDR3 nucleotides read TGTGCCAGCAGATCTAGAGCGTCCGCAGATACGCAGTATTTT. This sequence encodes CASRSRASADTQYF.

J is TRBJ2-7 and V is TRBV7-2; tentatively, D is TRBD1 (5 bases). Germline V gives CDR1 SGHTA, CDR2 FQGNSA. The V and J ends lost 4 bases and 3 bases respectively, with 13 bases between them. The CDR3 extends over 14 amino acids. The CDR3 bases are TGTGCCAGCAGCTCCTCGAGGACAAGCTACGAGCAGTACTTC. Translating it yields CASSSSRTSYEQYF.

This sequence joins TRBV6-2 or TRBV6-3 and TRBJ1-5; D remains unclear. The CDR3 covers 15 residues. Trimming stripped 0 bases from V and 6 bases from J, with 12 bases between. CDR1 is MNHEY and CDR2 is SVGEGT in the germline V gene. This CDR3 reads CASSYSRGFGQPQHF. The DNA of the CDR3 is TGTGCCAGCAGTTACTCTCGGGGATTTGGTCAGCCCCAGCATTTT.

The V call is TRBV7-2, the J call TRBJ2-7; tentative D call: TRBD1 (6 bases). Trimming left V 3 bases short and J 6 bases short, with 15 bases between. The CDR3 is 14 residues long. Germline V gives CDR1 SGHTA, CDR2 FQGNSA. As DNA, the CDR3 is TGTGCCAGCAGCTTCCAAGGGGGTTCATCCGAGCAGTACTTC. This gives the protein CASSFQGGSSEQYF. Full variable domain (remainder filled in from reference TRBV7-2 and TRBJ2-7): GAGVSQSPSNKVTEKGKDVELRCDPISGHTALYWYRQSLGQGLEFLIYFQGNSAPDKSGLPSDRFSAERTGGSVSTLTIQRTQQEDSAVYLCASSFQGGSSEQYFGPGTRLTVT.

This chain links TRBV2 with TRBJ2-1; D not resolved. The CDR3 covers 11 residues. With 5 bases removed from V and 10 bases from J, the gap between germline ends came to 9 bases. CDR1 and CDR2 (germline): SNHLY, FYNNEI. CDR3 DNA sequence: TGTGCCAGCAGTCCCGCCCAGGAGCAGTTCTTC. This sequence encodes CASSPAQEQFF.